The rows below give T cell receptor beta chains drawn from one sample of a study of shared clonotypes between healthy human individuals. The protocol was immunoSEQ multiplex PCR, while the TCRdb copy is restricted to in-frame clones and leaves out a portion. The sample lists 800,000 or so clones, 95% to 97% occurring once. Sequencing was carried out using naive CD8+ T cells sorted from blood. The receptors stem from a young man in good health. Each CDR3 is given with its conserved first and last residue. Each record gives: V gene, D gene, J gene, CDR3 protein. The D gene is left open where the match is weak.

>TRBV27|-|TRBJ2-7
CASSFNAEYYEQYF
>TRBV27|TRBD1|TRBJ1-1
CASSRGGLNTEAFF
>TRBV7-3|-|TRBJ2-7
CASSLYAGAGYYEQYF
>TRBV4-1|-|TRBJ2-7
CASSLTGGERSYEQYF
>TRBV18|-|TRBJ2-5
CASSPPAETQYF
>TRBV4-3|-|TRBJ1-1
CASSPISRDTEAFF
>TRBV27|TRBD1|TRBJ2-6
CASRPGTASGANVLTF
>TRBV7-8|TRBD2|TRBJ2-3
CASSSKGLAGVLGGTDTQYF
>TRBV28|TRBD1|TRBJ2-1
CASRPPGQGNNEQFF
>TRBV4-1|-|TRBJ1-5
CASSQDLPQGNQPQHF
>TRBV9|-|TRBJ2-7
CASSVDQGDEQYF
>TRBV15|-|TRBJ2-7
CATSSTYEQYF
>TRBV2|TRBD1|TRBJ1-4
CASSDQGASEKLFF
>TRBV5-4|-|TRBJ2-1
CASSFIGGGVAEQFF
>TRBV4-1|-|TRBJ2-2
CASSQRPGRNTGELFF
>TRBV6-8|-|TRBJ2-1
CASSSTVEQFF
>TRBV6-5|-|TRBJ1-2
CASTAGGAGGYTF
>TRBV29-1|-|TRBJ2-7
CSVVSLVPYEQYF
>TRBV7-9|-|TRBJ2-7
CASSLTRRSGDRHYEQYF
>TRBV2|-|TRBJ2-7
CASRGRTPYEQYF
>TRBV11-2|TRBD2|TRBJ2-7
CASSLDRYSSGPSDYEQYF